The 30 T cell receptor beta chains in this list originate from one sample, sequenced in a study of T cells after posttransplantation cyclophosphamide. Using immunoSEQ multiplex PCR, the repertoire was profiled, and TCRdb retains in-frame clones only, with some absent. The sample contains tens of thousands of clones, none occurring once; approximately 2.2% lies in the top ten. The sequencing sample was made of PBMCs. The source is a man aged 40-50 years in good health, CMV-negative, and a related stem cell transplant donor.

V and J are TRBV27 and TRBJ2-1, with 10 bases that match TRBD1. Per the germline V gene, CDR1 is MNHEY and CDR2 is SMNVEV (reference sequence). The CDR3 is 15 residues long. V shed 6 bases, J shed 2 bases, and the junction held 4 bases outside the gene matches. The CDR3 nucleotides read TGTGCCAGCAGCGGACAGGGGGAACCCTACAATGAGCAGTTCTTC. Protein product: CASSGQGEPYNEQFF.

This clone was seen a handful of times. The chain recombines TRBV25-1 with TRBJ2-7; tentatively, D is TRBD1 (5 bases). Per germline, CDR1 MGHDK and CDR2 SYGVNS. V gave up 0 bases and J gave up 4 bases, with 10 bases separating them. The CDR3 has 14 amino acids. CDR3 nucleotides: TGTGCCAGCAGTGAATATGACAGTCGTTACGAGCAGTACGTC. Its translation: CASSEYDSRYEQYV.

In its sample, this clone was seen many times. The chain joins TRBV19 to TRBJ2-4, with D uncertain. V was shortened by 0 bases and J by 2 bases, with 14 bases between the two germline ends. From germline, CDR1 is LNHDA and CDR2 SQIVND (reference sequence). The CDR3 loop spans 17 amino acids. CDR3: CASSIDPYPGSKNIQYF. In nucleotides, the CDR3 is TGTGCCAGTAGTATAGACCCGTACCCCGGGTCCAAAAACATTCAGTACTTC.

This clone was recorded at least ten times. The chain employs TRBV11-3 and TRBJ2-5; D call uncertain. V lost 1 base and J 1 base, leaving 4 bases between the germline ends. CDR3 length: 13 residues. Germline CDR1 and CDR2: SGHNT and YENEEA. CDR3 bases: TGTGCCAGCAGCTTAGGGCCCCAAGAGACCCAGTACTTC. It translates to CASSLGPQETQYF.

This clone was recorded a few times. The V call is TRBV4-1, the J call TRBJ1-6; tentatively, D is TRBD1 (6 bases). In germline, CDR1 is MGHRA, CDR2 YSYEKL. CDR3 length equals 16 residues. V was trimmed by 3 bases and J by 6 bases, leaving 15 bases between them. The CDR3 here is CASSHGQGSGNSPLHF. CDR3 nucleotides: TGCGCCAGCAGCCACGGTCAGGGGTCGGGTAATTCACCCCTCCACTTT.

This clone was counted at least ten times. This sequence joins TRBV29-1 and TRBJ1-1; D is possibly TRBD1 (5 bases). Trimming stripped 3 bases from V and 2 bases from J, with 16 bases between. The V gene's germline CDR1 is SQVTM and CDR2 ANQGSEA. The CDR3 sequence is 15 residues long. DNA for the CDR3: TGCAGCGTTGATGAGGGGTGGGGGGTTAACACTGAAGCTTTCTTT. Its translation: CSVDEGWGVNTEAFF.

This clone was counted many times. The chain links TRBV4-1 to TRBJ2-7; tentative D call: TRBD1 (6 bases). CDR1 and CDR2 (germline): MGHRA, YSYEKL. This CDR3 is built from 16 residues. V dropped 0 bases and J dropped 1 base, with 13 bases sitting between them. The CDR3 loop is CASSQEARGMSYEQYF. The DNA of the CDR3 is TGCGCCAGCAGCCAAGAAGCCAGGGGAATGTCCTACGAGCAGTACTTC.

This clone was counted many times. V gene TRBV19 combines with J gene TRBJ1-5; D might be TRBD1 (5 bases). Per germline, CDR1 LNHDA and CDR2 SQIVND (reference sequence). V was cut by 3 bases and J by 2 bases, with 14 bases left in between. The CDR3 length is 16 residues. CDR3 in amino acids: CASSMVWQGGNQPQHF. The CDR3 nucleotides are TGTGCCAGTAGTATGGTTTGGCAGGGCGGCAATCAGCCCCAGCATTTT. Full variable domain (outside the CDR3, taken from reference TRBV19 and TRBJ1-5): DGGITQSPKYLFRKEGQNVTLSCEQNLNHDAMYWYRQDPGQGLRLIYYSQIVNDFQKGDIAEGYSVSREKKESFPLTVTSAQKNPTAFYLCASSMVWQGGNQPQHFGDGTRLSIL.

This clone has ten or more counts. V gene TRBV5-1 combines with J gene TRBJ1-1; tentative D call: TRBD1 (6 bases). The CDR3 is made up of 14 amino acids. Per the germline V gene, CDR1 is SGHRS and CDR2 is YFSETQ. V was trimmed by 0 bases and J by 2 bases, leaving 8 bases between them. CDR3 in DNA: TGCGCCAGCAGCTTGGGACAGGCAAACACTGAAGCTTTCTTT. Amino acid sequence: CASSLGQANTEAFF.

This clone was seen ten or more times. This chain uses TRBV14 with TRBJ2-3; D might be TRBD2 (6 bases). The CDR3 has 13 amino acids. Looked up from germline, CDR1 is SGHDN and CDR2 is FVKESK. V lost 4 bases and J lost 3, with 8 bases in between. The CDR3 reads CASSRGETDTQYF. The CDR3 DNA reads TGTGCCAGCAGCCGGGGGGAGACAGATACGCAGTATTTT.

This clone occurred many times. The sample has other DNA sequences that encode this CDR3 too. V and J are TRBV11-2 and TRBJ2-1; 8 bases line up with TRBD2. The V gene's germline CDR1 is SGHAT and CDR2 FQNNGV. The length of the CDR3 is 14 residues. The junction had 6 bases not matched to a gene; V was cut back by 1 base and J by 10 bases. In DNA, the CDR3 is TGTGCCAGCAGCTTAGTAACTAGCGGAAACGAGCAGTTCTTC. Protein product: CASSLVTSGNEQFF.

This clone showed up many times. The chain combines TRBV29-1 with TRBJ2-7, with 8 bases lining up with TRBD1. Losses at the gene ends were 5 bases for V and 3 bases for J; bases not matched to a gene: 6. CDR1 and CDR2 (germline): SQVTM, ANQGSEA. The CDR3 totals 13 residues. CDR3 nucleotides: TGCAGCGTTCAAACAGGGGGTGACTACGAGCAGTACTTC. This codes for CSVQTGGDYEQYF.

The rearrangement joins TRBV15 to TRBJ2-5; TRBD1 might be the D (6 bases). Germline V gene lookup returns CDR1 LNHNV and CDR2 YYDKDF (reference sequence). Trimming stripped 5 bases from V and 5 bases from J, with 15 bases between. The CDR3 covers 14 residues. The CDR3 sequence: CATSGNRVTETQYF. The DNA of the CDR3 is TGTGCCACCAGCGGGAACAGGGTTACGGAGACCCAGTACTTC.

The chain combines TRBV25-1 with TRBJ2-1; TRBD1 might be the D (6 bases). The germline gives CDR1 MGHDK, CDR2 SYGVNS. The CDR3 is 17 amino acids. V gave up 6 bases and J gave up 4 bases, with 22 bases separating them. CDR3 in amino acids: CASRGDTSSNTYNEQFF. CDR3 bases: TGTGCCAGCAGAGGGGACACTTCATCAAATACATACAATGAGCAGTTCTTC.

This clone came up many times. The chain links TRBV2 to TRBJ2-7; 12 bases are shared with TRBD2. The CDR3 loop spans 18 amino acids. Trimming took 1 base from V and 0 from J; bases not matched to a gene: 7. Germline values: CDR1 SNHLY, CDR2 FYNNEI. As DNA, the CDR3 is TGTGCCAGCAGTGAAGGGCTAGCGGGGGGGCCTAACTCCTACGAGCAGTACTTC. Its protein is CASSEGLAGGPNSYEQYF.

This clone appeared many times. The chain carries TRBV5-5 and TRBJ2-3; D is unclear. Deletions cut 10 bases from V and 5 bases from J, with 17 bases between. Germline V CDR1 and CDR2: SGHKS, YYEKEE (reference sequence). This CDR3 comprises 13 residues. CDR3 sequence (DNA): TGTGCCTCCGGCTTGGCAGGCAAAGATACGCAGTATTTT. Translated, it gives CASGLAGKDTQYF. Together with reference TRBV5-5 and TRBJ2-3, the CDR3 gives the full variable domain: DAGVTQSPTHLIKTRGQQVTLRCSPISGHKSVSWYQQVLGQGPQFIFQYYEKEERGRGNFPDRFSARQFPNYSSELNVNALLLGDSALYLCASGLAGKDTQYFGPGTRLTVL.

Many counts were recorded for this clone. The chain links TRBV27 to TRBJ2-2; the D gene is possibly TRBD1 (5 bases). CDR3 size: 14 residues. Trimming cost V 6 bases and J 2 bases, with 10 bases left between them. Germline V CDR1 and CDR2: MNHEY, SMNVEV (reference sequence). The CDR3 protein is CASSPDINTGELFF. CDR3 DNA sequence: TGTGCCAGCAGCCCGGACATCAACACCGGGGAGCTGTTTTTT.

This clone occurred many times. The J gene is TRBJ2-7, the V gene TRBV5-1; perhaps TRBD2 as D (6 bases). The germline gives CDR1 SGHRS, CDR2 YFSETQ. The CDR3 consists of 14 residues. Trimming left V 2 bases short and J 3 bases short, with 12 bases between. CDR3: CASSFEGLGYEQYF. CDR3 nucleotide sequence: TGCGCCAGCAGCTTCGAGGGACTTGGCTACGAGCAGTACTTC.

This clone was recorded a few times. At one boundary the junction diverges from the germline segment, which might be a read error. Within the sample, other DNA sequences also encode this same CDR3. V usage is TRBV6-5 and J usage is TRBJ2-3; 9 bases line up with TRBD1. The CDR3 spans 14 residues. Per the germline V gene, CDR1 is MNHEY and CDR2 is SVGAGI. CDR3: CASSPRTGADTQYF. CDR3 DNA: TGCGCCAGCAGTCCCCGGACAGGGGCAGATACGCAGTATTTT.

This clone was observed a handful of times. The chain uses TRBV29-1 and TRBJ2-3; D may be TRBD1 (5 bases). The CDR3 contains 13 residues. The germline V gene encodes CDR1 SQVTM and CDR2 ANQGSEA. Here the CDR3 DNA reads TGCAGTTCGGACACACCGAGCACAGATACGCAGTATTTT. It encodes CSSDTPSTDTQYF.

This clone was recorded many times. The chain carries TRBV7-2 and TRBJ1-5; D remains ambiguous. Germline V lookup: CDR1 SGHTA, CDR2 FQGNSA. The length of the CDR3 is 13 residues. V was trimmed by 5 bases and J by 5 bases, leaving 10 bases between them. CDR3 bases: TGTGCCAGCAGCCCAGATGTGGATCAGCCCCAGCATTTT. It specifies CASSPDVDQPQHF.

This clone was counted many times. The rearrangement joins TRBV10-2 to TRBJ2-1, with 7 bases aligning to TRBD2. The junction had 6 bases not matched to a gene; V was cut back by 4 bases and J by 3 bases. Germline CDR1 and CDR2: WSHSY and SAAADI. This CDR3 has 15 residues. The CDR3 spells CASSGGRGYYNEQFF. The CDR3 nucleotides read TGCGCCAGCAGTGGAGGGAGGGGTTACTACAATGAGCAGTTCTTC.

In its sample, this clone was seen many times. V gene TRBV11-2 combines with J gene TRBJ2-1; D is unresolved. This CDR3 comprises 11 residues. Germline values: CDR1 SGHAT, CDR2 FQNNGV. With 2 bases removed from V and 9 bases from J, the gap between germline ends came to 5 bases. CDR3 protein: CASSLSVEQFF. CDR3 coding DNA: TGTGCCAGCAGCTTATCTGTTGAGCAGTTCTTC.

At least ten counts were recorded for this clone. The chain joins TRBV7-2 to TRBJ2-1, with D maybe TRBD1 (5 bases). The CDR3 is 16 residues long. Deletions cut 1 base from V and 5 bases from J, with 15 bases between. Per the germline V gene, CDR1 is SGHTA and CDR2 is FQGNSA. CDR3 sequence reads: CASSLVGVGPNNEQFF. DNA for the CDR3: TGTGCCAGCAGCTTAGTAGGTGTGGGGCCAAACAATGAGCAGTTCTTC.

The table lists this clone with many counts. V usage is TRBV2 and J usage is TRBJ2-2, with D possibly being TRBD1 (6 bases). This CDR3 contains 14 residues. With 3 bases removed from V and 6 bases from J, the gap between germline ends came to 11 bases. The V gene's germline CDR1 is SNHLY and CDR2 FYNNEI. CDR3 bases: TGTGCCAGCAGTGAGGGGGCTAGCCCCGGGGAGCTGTTTTTT. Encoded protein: CASSEGASPGELFF.

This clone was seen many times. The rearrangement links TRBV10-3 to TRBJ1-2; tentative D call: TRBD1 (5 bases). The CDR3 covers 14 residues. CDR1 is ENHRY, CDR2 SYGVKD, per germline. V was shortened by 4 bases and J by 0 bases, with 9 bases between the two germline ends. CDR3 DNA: TGTGCCATCAGTGCGGGGGAATCTAACTATGGCTACACCTTC. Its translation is CAISAGESNYGYTF.

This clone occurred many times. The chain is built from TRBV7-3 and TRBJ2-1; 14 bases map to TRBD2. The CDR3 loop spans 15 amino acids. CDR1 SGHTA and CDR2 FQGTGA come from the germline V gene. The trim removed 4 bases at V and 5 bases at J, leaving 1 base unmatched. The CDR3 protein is CASSSGLAGDNEQFF. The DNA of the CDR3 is TGTGCCAGCAGCTCGGGACTAGCGGGGGACAATGAGCAGTTCTTC.

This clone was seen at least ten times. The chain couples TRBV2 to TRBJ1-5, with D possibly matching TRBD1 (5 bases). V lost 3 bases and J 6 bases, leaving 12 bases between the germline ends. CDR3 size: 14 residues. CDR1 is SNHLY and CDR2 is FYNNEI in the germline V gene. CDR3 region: CASSDREVGQPQHF. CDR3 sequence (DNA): TGTGCCAGCAGTGACAGGGAGGTCGGTCAGCCCCAGCATTTT.

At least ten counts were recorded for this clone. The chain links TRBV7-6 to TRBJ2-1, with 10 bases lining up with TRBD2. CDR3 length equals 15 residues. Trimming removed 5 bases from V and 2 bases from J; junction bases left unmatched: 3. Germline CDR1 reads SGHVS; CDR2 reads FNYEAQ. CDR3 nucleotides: TGTGCCAGCAGCCTTAGCGGGGGGCCCTACAATGAGCAGTTCTTC. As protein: CASSLSGGPYNEQFF.

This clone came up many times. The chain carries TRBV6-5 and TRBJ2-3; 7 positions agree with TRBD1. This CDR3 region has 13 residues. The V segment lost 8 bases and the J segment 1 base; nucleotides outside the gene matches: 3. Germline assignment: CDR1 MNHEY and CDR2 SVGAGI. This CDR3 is CASYGQGTDTQYF. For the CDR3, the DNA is TGTGCCAGCTACGGACAGGGCACAGATACGCAGTATTTT.